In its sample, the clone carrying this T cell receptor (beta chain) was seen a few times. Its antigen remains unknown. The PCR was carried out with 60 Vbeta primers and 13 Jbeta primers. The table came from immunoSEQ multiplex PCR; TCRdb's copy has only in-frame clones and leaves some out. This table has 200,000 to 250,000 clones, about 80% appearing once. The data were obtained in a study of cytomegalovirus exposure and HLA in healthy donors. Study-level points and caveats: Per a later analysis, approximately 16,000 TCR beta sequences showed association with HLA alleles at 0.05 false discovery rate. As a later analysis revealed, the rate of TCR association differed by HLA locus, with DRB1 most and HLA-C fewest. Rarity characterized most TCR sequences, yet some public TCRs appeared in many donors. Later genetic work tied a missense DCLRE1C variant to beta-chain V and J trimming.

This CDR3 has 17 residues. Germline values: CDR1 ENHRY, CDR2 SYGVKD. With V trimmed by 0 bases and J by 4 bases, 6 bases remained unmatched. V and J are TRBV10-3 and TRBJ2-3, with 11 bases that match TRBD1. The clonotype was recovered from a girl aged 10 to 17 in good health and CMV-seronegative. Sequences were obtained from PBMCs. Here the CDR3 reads CAISESVTGQGADTQYF. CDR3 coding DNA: TGTGCCATCAGTGAGTCAGTCACGGGACAGGGGGCAGATACGCAGTATTTT.